Listed below are T cell receptor beta chains from one sample, sequenced in a study of response to subunit inactivated influenza vaccine. TCRdb reprocessed the RT-PCR reads with MiXCR, giving one entry per CDR3 protein. The sample shows more than 450,000 distinct CDR3 sequences, around 11% of them seen only once. Material: PBMCs from blood, obtained on the day of vaccination. The receptors stem from a man aged 50 or older who received an inactivated influenza vaccine. Both conserved end residues are part of each CDR3. A D gene is named only where the DNA matches it firmly. Size is omitted from some rows. Given values are once, few, many or a class for expanded clones.

d_gene	abundance	v_gene	j_gene	CDR3nt	CDR3aa
.	.	TRBV6-1	TRBJ1-2	TGTGCCAGCAAGTACGGGGAAAGAGATGGCTACACCTTC	CASKYGERDGYTF
TRBD2	few	TRBV20-1	TRBJ2-3	TGCAGTGCTAGAGATTGGGCTAGCGGGAGCGCAGATACGCAGTATTTT	CSARDWASGSADTQYF
.	many	TRBV5-1	TRBJ2-7	TGCGCCAGCAGCCCTGAGAGCTCCTACGAGCAGTACTTC	CASSPESSYEQYF
.	few	TRBV20-1	TRBJ1-5	TGCAGTGCTAGAGATAACGCGCAGCCCCAGCATTTT	CSARDNAQPQHF
.	few	TRBV29-1	TRBJ2-1	TGCAGCGTTGAAAAGTCCCGGGAGCAGTTCTTC	CSVEKSREQFF
TRBD1	.	TRBV5-1	TRBJ2-2	TGCGCCAGCAGCGCTCAGGGGGCAGTCGGGGAGCCGTTTTTT	CASSAQGAVGEPFF
.	few	TRBV28	TRBJ2-5	TGTGCCAGCAGCGCCGGTGGGCGGTACCAAGAGACCCAGTACTTC	CASSAGGRYQETQYF
TRBD1	.	TRBV7-9	TRBJ2-1	TGTGCCAGCAGCTTAGGCGGGACAGGGAAGGATGAGCAGTTCTTC	CASSLGGTGKDEQFF
TRBD1	once	TRBV28	TRBJ1-6	TGTGCCAGCAGTTCACCGGGACAGGGGAATTCACCCCTCCACTTT	CASSSPGQGNSPLHF
TRBD2	.	TRBV3-1	TRBJ2-7	TGTGCCAGCAGCCTCACCGGGACTAGGGCCTCCGAGCAGTACTTC	CASSLTGTRASEQYF
TRBD2	.	TRBV4-3	TRBJ2-3	TGCGCCAGCAGCCAAGATCAGCGGGGAACAGATACGCAGTATTTT	CASSQDQRGTDTQYF
.	many	TRBV29-1	TRBJ2-7	TGCAGCGTTGAAGGGACGACTAGCTCCTACGAGCAGTACTTC	CSVEGTTSSYEQYF
TRBD2	.	TRBV11-2	TRBJ2-1	TGTGCCAGCAGCTCATGGGGACTAGCGAAACACAATGAGCAGTTCTTC	CASSSWGLAKHNEQFF
.	few	TRBV12-3/TRBV12-4	TRBJ2-2	TGTGCCAGCGGCAGGGGGGGATCAAACACCGGGGAGCTGTTTTTT	CASGRGGSNTGELFF
.	.	TRBV12-3/TRBV12-4	TRBJ2-6	TGTGCCAGCAGTTTAAGTTGGGCAGGGGATGACTCTGGGGCCAACGTCCTGACTTTC	CASSLSWAGDDSGANVLTF
.	few	TRBV11-2	TRBJ2-1	TGTGCCAGCAGCACAGACGGGGGCTTTGAGCAGTTCTTC	CASSTDGGFEQFF
.	few	TRBV2	TRBJ1-5	TGTGCCAGCAGGAATTCGGGGGAGCAGCCCCAGCATTTT	CASRNSGEQPQHF
.	.	TRBV5-1	TRBJ1-3	TGCGCCAGCAGCTTGGACCAGACCCGAAACACCATATATTTT	CASSLDQTRNTIYF
.	many	TRBV12-3/TRBV12-4	TRBJ2-5	TGTGCCAGCAGTTCTAGTCGCGAGACCCAGTACTTC	CASSSSRETQYF
.	.	TRBV18	TRBJ1-5	TGTGCCAGCTCACCACTGCGGACAGCTTATCAGCCCCAGCATTTT	CASSPLRTAYQPQHF
.	few	TRBV20-1	TRBJ2-2	TGCAGTGCTAGAGATGGAGGGACCGCGAACACCGGGGAGCTGTTTTTT	CSARDGGTANTGELFF
.	few	TRBV27	TRBJ2-5	TGTGCCAGCAGTCCACTCCCATATACAGGGCAGGAGACCCAGTACTTC	CASSPLPYTGQETQYF
.	few	TRBV12-3/TRBV12-4	TRBJ1-1	TGTGCCAGCAGTTGGATACAGGGGAACACTGAAGCTTTCTTT	CASSWIQGNTEAFF
.	.	TRBV12-3/TRBV12-4	TRBJ2-6	TGTGCCAGCAGCAAAGACACCTCTGGGGCCAACGTCCTGACTTTC	CASSKDTSGANVLTF
TRBD2	many	TRBV11-2	TRBJ2-1	TGTGCCAGCAGCTATCTAGCGGGAGGGCCTAATGAGCAGTTCTTC	CASSYLAGGPNEQFF
.	many	TRBV5-5	TRBJ1-3	TGTGCCAGCACCACTCGGGTGGTTGGAAACACCATATATTTT	CASTTRVVGNTIYF
.	many	TRBV5-1	TRBJ2-5	TGCGCCAGCAGCCCCAGGGGGGGTTTGCAGGAGACCCAGTACTTC	CASSPRGGLQETQYF
.	many	TRBV29-1	TRBJ1-1	TGCAGCGTCGACAGCCCACGGAACACTGAAGCTTTCTTT	CSVDSPRNTEAFF
.	.	TRBV28	TRBJ1-1	TGTGCCAGCACTCCAGGTGGGGGGACTGAAGCTTTCTTT	CASTPGGGTEAFF
.	.	TRBV6-5	TRBJ1-1	TGTGCCAGCAGTTACTCTGGGGTTAAGGAGAACACTGAAGCTTTCTTT	CASSYSGVKENTEAFF
.	few	TRBV6-5	TRBJ2-7	TGTGCCAGCAGTTACGACAGCCCTACCTACGAGCAGTACTTC	CASSYDSPTYEQYF